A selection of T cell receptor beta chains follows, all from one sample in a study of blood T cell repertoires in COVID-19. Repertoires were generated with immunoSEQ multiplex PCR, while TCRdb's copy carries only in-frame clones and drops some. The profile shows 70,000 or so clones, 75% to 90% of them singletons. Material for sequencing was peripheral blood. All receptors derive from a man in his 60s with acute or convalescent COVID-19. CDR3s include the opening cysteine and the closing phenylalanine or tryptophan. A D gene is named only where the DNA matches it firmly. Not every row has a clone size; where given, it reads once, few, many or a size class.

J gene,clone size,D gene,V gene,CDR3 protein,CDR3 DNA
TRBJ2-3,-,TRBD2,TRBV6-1,CASSEGLAEDTQYF,TGTGCCAGCAGTGAAGGGCTAGCGGAAGATACGCAGTATTTT
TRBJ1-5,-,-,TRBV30,CAWSPNLGGNQPQHF,TGTGCCTGGAGTCCAAATCTAGGGGGCAATCAGCCCCAGCATTTT
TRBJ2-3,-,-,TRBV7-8,CASSSHEGTQYF,TGTGCCAGCAGTTCCCATGAGGGTACGCAGTATTTT
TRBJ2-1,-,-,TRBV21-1,CASDRGGNEQFF,TGTGCCAGCGACAGGGGGGGGAATGAGCAGTTCTTC
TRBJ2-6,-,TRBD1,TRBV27,CASSVRTGSASSGANVLTF,TGTGCCAGCAGTGTTCGGACAGGTTCCGCCAGCTCTGGGGCCAACGTCCTGACTTTC
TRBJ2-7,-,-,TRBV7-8,CASSLDQSRVITYEQYF,TGTGCCAGCAGCTTAGACCAATCGCGGGTAATTACCTACGAGCAGTACTTC
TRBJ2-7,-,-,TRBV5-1,CASSLVGYEQYF,TGCGCCAGCAGCTTGGTCGGCTACGAGCAGTACTTC
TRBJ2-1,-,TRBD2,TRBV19,CASMGFMTSGLVRIF,TGTGCCAGTATGGGTTTTATGACTAGCGGCCTCGTGAGGATCTTC
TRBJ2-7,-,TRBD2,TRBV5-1,CASSLILAGGEQYF,TGCGCCAGCAGCTTGATACTAGCGGGAGGCGAGCAGTACTTC
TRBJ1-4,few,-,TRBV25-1,CASSDGVLNEKLFF,TGTGCCAGCAGTGACGGGGTTCTCAATGAAAAACTGTTTTTT
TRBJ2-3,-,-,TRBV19,CASSIDQADTQYF,TGTGCCAGTAGTATAGATCAGGCAGATACGCAGTATTTT
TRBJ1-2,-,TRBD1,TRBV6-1,CASSEWGTGERGYTF,TGTGCCAGCAGTGAATGGGGGACAGGGGAGAGAGGCTACACCTTC
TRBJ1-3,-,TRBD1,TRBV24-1,CATSRTRGNGNTIYF,TGTGCCACCAGTAGAACCAGGGGGAACGGAAACACCATATATTTT
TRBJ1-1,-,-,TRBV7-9,CASRPSGTNTEAFF,TGTGCCAGCAGGCCCTCAGGTACGAACACTGAAGCTTTCTTT
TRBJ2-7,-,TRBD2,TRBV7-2,CASSGGGSGSYEQYF,TGTGCCAGCAGCGGGGGGGGTAGCGGGAGCTACGAGCAGTACTTC
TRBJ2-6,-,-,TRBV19,CASSSEGSGANVLTF,TGTGCCAGTAGTTCCGAGGGATCTGGGGCCAACGTCCTGACTTTC
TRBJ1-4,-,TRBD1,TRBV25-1,CASSPPGTDGNKLFF,TGTGCCAGCAGTCCCCCCGGGACAGACGGAAACAAACTGTTTTTT
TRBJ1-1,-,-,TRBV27,CASSSNPTMNTEAFF,TGTGCCAGCAGTTCCAATCCGACAATGAACACTGAAGCTTTCTTT
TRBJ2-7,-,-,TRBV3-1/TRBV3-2,CASSTTYEQYF,TGTGCCAGCAGCACTACCTACGAGCAGTACTTC
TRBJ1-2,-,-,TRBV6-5,CASTVDRNYGYTF,TGTGCCAGCACCGTCGACAGGAACTATGGCTACACCTTC
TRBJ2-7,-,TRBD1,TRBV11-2,CASRTGSYEQYF,TGTGCCAGCAGGACAGGGTCCTACGAGCAGTACTTC
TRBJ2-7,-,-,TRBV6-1,CASSDEGVGEQYF,TGTGCCAGCAGTGATGAAGGAGTCGGCGAGCAGTACTTC
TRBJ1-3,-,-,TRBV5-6,CASSLAGTPGNTIYF,TGTGCCAGCAGCTTGGCCGGGACACCTGGAAACACCATATATTTT
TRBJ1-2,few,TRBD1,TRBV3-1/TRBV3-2,CASSPPGQEGGYTF,TGTGCCAGCAGCCCCCCCGGACAGGAAGGTGGCTACACCTTC
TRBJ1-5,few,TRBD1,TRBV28,CASGTGVLQPQHF,TGTGCCAGCGGGACAGGGGTGCTTCAGCCCCAGCATTTT
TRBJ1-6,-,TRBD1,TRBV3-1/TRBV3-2,CASSSRQGPSPLHF,TGTGCCAGCAGCTCTAGACAGGGTCCATCACCCCTCCACTTT
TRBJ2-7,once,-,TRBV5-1,CASSFSGDPYEQYF,TGCGCCAGCAGCTTTTCAGGGGACCCCTACGAGCAGTACTTC
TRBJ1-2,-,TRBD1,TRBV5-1,CASSPRQGRDYGYTF,TGCGCCAGCAGCCCGAGACAGGGGAGGGACTATGGCTACACCTTC
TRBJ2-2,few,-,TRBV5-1,CASSPWDTNTGELFF,TGCGCCAGCAGCCCGTGGGACACGAACACCGGGGAGCTGTTTTTT
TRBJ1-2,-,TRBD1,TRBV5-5,CASSDPGQGFRGYTF,TGTGCCAGCAGCGATCCGGGACAGGGTTTTAGGGGCTACACCTTC